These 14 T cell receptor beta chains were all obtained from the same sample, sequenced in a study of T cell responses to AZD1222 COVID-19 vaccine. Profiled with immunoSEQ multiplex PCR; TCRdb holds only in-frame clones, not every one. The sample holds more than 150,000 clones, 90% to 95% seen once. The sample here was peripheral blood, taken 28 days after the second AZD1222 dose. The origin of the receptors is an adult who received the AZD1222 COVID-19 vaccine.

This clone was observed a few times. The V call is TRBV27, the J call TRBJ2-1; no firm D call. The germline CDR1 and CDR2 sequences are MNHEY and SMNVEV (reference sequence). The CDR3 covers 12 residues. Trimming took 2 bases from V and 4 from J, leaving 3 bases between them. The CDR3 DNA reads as TGTGCCAGCAGTTTAGGGTACAATGAGCAGTTCTTC. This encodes CASSLGYNEQFF.

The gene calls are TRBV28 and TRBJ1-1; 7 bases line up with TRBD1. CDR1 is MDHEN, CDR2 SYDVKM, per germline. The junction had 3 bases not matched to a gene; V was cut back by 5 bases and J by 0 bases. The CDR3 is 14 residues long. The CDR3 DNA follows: TGTGCCAGCAGTCGGGACAGACTGAACACTGAAGCTTTCTTT. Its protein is CASSRDRLNTEAFF.

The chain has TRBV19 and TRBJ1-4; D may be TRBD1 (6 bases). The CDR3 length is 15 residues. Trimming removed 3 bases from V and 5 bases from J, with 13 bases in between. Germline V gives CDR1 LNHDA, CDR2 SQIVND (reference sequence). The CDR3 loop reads CASSIGQIGNEKLFF. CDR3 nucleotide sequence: TGTGCCAGTAGTATCGGACAGATCGGGAATGAAAAACTGTTTTTT.

This chain's CDR3 is CASTGVWNQPQHF. The CDR3 DNA reads as TGTGCCAGCACGGGGGTTTGGAATCAGCCCCAGCATTTT. V gene TRBV2 combines with J gene TRBJ1-5; tentatively, D is TRBD1 (5 bases). The CDR3 sequence is 13 residues long. CDR1 and CDR2 (germline): SNHLY, FYNNEI. The ends were cut back, 7 bases at V and 4 bases at J, with 11 bases in the middle.

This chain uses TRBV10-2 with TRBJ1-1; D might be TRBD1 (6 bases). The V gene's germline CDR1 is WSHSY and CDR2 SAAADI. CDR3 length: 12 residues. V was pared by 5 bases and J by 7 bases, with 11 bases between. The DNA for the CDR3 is TGCGCCAGCAGTCCGCAGGGGAGTGAAGCTTTCTTT. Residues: CASSPQGSEAFF.

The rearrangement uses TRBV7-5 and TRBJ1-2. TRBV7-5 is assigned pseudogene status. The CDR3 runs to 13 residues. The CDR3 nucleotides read TGTGTCAGAAGCTTAGACGGGCAGTATGGCTACACCTTC. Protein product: CVRSLDGQYGYTF.

The CDR3 DNA reads as TGTGCCAGCAGTTTGAGGGGGGGAGACTCCGGAGGTGCTTTCTTT. Translated, it gives CASSLRGGDSGGAFF. This chain joins TRBV6-5 and TRBJ1-1; possible D gene TRBD1, 6 bases. The germline CDR1 and CDR2 sequences are MNHEY and SVGAGI. The V end lost 4 bases, the J end lost 11 bases, and 23 bases lay between the germline ends. The CDR3 length is 15 residues.

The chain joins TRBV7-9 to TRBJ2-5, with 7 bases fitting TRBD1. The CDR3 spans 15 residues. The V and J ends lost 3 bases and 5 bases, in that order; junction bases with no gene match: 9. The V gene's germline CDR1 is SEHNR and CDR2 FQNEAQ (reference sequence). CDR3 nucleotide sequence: TGTGCCAGCAGCTTGGGTTACGACAGGGCCGAGACCCAGTACTTC. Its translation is CASSLGYDRAETQYF.

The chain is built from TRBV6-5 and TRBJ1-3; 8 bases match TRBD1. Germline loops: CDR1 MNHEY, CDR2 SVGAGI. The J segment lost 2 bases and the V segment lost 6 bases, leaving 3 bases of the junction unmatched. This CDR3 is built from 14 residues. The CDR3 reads CASRADRAGNTIYF. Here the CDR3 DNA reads TGTGCCAGCAGGGCGGACAGGGCTGGAAACACCATATATTTT.

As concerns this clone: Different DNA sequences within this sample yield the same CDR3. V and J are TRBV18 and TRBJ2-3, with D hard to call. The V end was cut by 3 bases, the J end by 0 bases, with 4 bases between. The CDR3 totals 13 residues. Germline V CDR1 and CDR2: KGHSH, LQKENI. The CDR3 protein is CASSPSSTDTQYF. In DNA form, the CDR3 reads TGTGCCAGCTCACCTTCTAGCACAGATACGCAGTATTTT.

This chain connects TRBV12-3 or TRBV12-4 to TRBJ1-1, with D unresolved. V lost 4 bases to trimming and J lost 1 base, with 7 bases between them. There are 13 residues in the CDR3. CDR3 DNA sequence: TGTGCCAGCAGTTCGCACAGGAACACTGAAGCTTTCTTT. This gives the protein CASSSHRNTEAFF.

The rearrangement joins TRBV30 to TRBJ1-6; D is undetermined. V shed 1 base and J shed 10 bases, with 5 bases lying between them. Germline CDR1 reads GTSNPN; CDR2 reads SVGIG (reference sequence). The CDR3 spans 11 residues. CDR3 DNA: TGTGCCTGGAGTGGCGGATCACCCCTCCACTTT. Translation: CAWSGGSPLHF.

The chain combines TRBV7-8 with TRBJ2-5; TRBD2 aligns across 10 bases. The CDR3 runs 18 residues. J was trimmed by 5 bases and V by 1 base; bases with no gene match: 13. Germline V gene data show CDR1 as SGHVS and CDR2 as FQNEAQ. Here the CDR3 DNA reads TGTGCCAGCAGCTTAGAGAGCCCGATAGCGGGGGGCCAGGAGACCCAGTACTTC. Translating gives CASSLESPIAGGQETQYF.

The DNA of the CDR3 is TGTGCCAGCAGATCGGGGGGGAATTCACCCCTCCACTTT. It codes for CASRSGGNSPLHF. This chain uses TRBV27 with TRBJ1-6; possible D gene TRBD1, 5 bases. Trimming stripped 6 bases from V and 7 bases from J, with 10 bases between. CDR1 MNHEY and CDR2 SMNVEV come from the germline V gene (reference sequence). This CDR3 has 13 residues.